This entry lists 25 T cell receptor beta chains sequenced from one sample in a study of cytotoxic CD8 clonotypes in ibrutinib-treated CLL. Produced via immunoSEQ multiplex PCR; TCRdb's table is partial and in-frame only. This table holds about 200,000 clones, about 75% found once. Sample: PBMCs, taken after 12 months of ibrutinib treatment. The receptors were gathered from a human donor with chronic lymphocytic leukemia.

This clone turned up a few times. The J gene is TRBJ2-7, the V gene TRBV27; TRBD1 matches 8 bases. CDR3 length: 17 amino acids. J was trimmed by 5 bases and V by 4 bases; bases with no gene match: 16. From germline, CDR1 is MNHEY and CDR2 SMNVEV (reference sequence). In DNA form, the CDR3 reads TGTGCCAGCAGTTACGACAGGGGTATGGCCATACTCGACGAGCAGTACTTC. This codes for CASSYDRGMAILDEQYF.

This chain connects TRBV18 to TRBJ1-4, with D possibly matching TRBD1 (5 bases). CDR1 and CDR2 (germline): KGHSH, LQKENI. The CDR3 is 17 amino acids. V dropped 1 base and J dropped 4 bases, with 16 bases sitting between them. CDR3 nucleotide sequence: TGTGCCAGCTCACCACAACTGGGGACTGCTGTTAATGAAAAACTGTTTTTT. It translates to CASSPQLGTAVNEKLFF.

In this sample, this clone turned up a few times. The CDR3 sequence is CASSLFGGRGNEQFF. For the CDR3, the DNA is TGTGCCAGCAGTTTATTCGGCGGGAGGGGCAATGAGCAGTTCTTC. The chain uses TRBV28 and TRBJ2-1; 9 bases agree with TRBD2. The CDR3 runs to 15 residues. Losses at the gene ends were 1 base for V and 6 bases for J; bases not matched to a gene: 4. Germline V CDR1 and CDR2: MDHEN, SYDVKM.

This chain links TRBV4-3 with TRBJ1-5; D unclear. CDR3 length equals 15 residues. V lost 0 bases, J lost 1 base, and 7 bases lay in between. Per the germline V gene, CDR1 is LGHNA and CDR2 is YSLEER. The CDR3 DNA reads as TGCGCCAGCAGCCAAGAGCCAGCCAGCAATCAGCCCCAGCATTTT. It specifies CASSQEPASNQPQHF.

This clone was recorded at least ten times. The J gene is TRBJ1-6, the V gene TRBV7-2; 10 bases align to TRBD1. This CDR3 is 14 amino acids long. Trimming took 4 bases from V and 10 from J; bases not matched to a gene: 4. Looked up from germline, CDR1 is SGHTA and CDR2 is FQGNSA. The CDR3 sequence is CASSWTGGGSPLHF. For the CDR3, the DNA is TGTGCCAGCAGCTGGACAGGGGGAGGATCACCCCTCCACTTT.

This clone is a singleton in its sample. The chain combines TRBV5-1 with TRBJ2-1; 7 bases are a match to TRBD2. CDR1 is SGHRS and CDR2 is YFSETQ in the germline V gene. Trimming at V came to 1 base and at J to 5 bases, leaving 3 bases not matched to a gene. The CDR3 spans 14 residues. The CDR3 DNA reads as TGCGCCAGCAGCTTGTATCTAGCGGACAATGAGCAGTTCTTC. The encoded protein is CASSLYLADNEQFF.

The rearrangement links TRBV12-5 to TRBJ1-1, with unresolved D. The V gene lost 7 bases and the J gene lost 2 bases, with 14 bases spanning the gap. CDR3 size: 14 residues. Germline V gene lookup returns CDR1 LGHNT and CDR2 FRNRAP. The CDR3 DNA sequence: TGTGCTAGTGTCTACCGCTGGGAAAACACTGAAGCTTTCTTT. As protein: CASVYRWENTEAFF.

The gene calls are TRBV30 and TRBJ1-5; D is possibly TRBD1 (5 bases). V lost 2 bases, J lost 7 bases, and 12 bases lay in between. This CDR3 spans 13 amino acids. Per germline, CDR1 GTSNPN and CDR2 SVGIG (reference sequence). The CDR3 DNA is TGTGCCTGGAGTTGGCAGGGTAGACAGCCCCAGCATTTT. This gives the protein CAWSWQGRQPQHF.

The rearrangement joins TRBV9 to TRBJ1-2; TRBD1 might be the D (5 bases). The CDR3 contains 14 residues. V was clipped by 3 bases and J by 2 bases, with 11 bases between them. The V gene's germline CDR1 is SGDLS and CDR2 YYNGEE. The CDR3, as DNA: TGTGCCAGCAGCGGGAGTCAGGGAAACTATGGCTACACCTTC. Translation gives CASSGSQGNYGYTF.

The CDR3 region has the DNA TGTGCCAGCAGCTATTTTCGGGGTAACAATGAGCAGTTCTTC. This sequence encodes CASSYFRGNNEQFF. The J gene is TRBJ2-1, the V gene TRBV11-3, with a possible D match to TRBD2 (5 bases). V was cut by 4 bases and J by 5 bases, with 12 bases left in between. This CDR3 comprises 14 residues. CDR1 and CDR2 (germline): SGHNT, YENEEA. Full variable domain (outside the CDR3, taken from reference TRBV11-3 and TRBJ2-1): EAGVVQSPRYKIIEKKQPVAFWCNPISGHNTLYWYLQNLGQGPELLIRYENEEAVDDSQLPKDRFSAERLKGVDSTLKIQPAELGDSAVYLCASSYFRGNNEQFFGPGTRLTVL.

V is TRBV28 and J is TRBJ2-2; D unresolved. The CDR3 loop spans 14 amino acids. CDR1 is MDHEN, CDR2 SYDVKM, per germline. Deletions cut 2 bases from V and 1 base from J, with 5 bases between. The chain's CDR3 is CASSLAGNTGELFF. The DNA of the CDR3 is TGTGCCAGCAGTTTAGCCGGGAACACCGGGGAGCTGTTTTTT.

This clone was picked up a small number of times. The chain employs TRBV4-1 and TRBJ1-2; no reliable D call. V lost 0 bases and J lost 10, with 12 bases in between. The CDR3 is 13 amino acids. Germline V gene data show CDR1 as MGHRA and CDR2 as YSYEKL. The CDR3 DNA reads as TGCGCCAGCAGCCAAGATGCCAATTGGTCCTACACCTTC. Its translation: CASSQDANWSYTF.

V and J are TRBV5-5 and TRBJ1-1, with D possibly being TRBD1 (6 bases). The CDR3 has 13 residues. Per the germline V gene, CDR1 is SGHKS and CDR2 is YYEKEE (reference sequence). Trimming removed 2 bases from V and 6 bases from J, with 11 bases in between. CDR3 nucleotides: TGTGCCAGCAGCTTTAGGGGGGACTCTGAAGCTTTCTTT. Protein: CASSFRGDSEAFF.

This sequence joins TRBV25-1 and TRBJ1-1; 9 nucleotides line up with TRBD1. Germline V lookup: CDR1 MGHDK, CDR2 SYGVNS. The trim removed 6 bases at V and 3 bases at J, leaving 8 bases unmatched. The CDR3 is made up of 15 amino acids. The CDR3: CASRSGTGLDTEAFF. In DNA form, the CDR3 reads TGTGCCAGCAGGTCGGGGACAGGGTTGGACACTGAAGCTTTCTTT.

This rearrangement joins TRBV10-1 to TRBJ1-5, with TRBD1 identical over 7 bases. This CDR3 comprises 16 residues. Trimming removed 4 bases from V and 1 base from J; junction bases left unmatched: 7. CDR1 is WNHNN and CDR2 is SYGVQD in the germline V gene (reference sequence). The CDR3 DNA reads TGCGCCAGCAGTGCAGGGGGTCGGAGGAGCAATCAGCCCCAGCATTTT. It yields the protein CASSAGGRRSNQPQHF.

The chain couples TRBV11-2 to TRBJ2-1; D possibly corresponds to TRBD2 (5 bases). This CDR3 has 15 amino acids. The germline V gene has CDR1 SGHAT and CDR2 FQNNGV. Trimming cost V 2 bases and J 3 bases, with 11 bases left between them. The CDR3 DNA reads as TGTGCCAGCAGCTTAATGGCGGGCAGCTACAATGAGCAGTTCTTC. This sequence encodes CASSLMAGSYNEQFF.

This sequence joins TRBV9 and TRBJ2-3; D is undetermined. The CDR3 totals 13 residues. Germline CDR1 is SGDLS and CDR2 is YYNGEE. The V end lost 7 bases, the J end lost 0 bases, and 9 bases lay between the germline ends. CDR3 DNA sequence: TGTGCCAGCGCCGTATCTAGCACAGATACGCAGTATTTT. It specifies CASAVSSTDTQYF.

This sequence joins TRBV5-1 and TRBJ2-1, with 14 bases aligning to TRBD2. The CDR3 length is 18 residues. J was trimmed by 1 base and V by 4 bases; bases with no gene match: 7. Germline V gene data show CDR1 as SGHRS and CDR2 as YFSETQ. The CDR3, as DNA: TGCGCCAGCAGCAAGGGACTAGCGGGAGCTGGGTCCTACAATGAGCAGTTCTTC. This gives the protein CASSKGLAGAGSYNEQFF.

There are many counts of this clone. The chain has TRBV6-6 and TRBJ1-1, with a possible D match to TRBD1 (5 bases). Looked up from germline, CDR1 is MNHNY and CDR2 is SVGAGI (reference sequence). The CDR3 is 12 residues long. V lost 8 bases, J lost 8 bases, and 15 bases lay in between. For the CDR3, the DNA is TGTGCCAGCTGGGGCGGGCGTTTGGAAGCTTTCTTT. Translating gives CASWGGRLEAFF.

The CDR3 loop is CSVEVWDRLNEKLFF. The CDR3 coding sequence is TGCAGCGTTGAAGTATGGGACAGGCTTAATGAAAAACTGTTTTTT. V usage is TRBV29-1 and J usage is TRBJ1-4; 8 nucleotides align to TRBD1. The germline gives CDR1 SQVTM, CDR2 ANQGSEA. This CDR3 is built from 15 residues. Trimming removed 1 base from V and 4 bases from J; junction bases left unmatched: 5. Drawing the rest from reference TRBV29-1 and TRBJ1-4, the complete variable domain is SAVISQKPSRDICQRGTSLTIQCQVDSQVTMMFWYRQQPGQSLTLIATANQGSEATYESGFVIDKFPISRPNLTFSTLTVSNMSPEDSSIYLCSVEVWDRLNEKLFFGSGTQLSVL.

The chain combines TRBV9 with TRBJ1-3; tentatively, D is TRBD1 (6 bases). Per the germline V gene, CDR1 is SGDLS and CDR2 is YYNGEE. This CDR3 has 16 amino acids. V lost 0 bases and J 0 bases, leaving 10 bases between the germline ends. The CDR3 DNA reads TGTGCCAGCAGCGTAGGGGAGGGGGTCTCTGGAAACACCATATATTTT. It translates to CASSVGEGVSGNTIYF.

This chain links TRBV30 with TRBJ1-1; D not certain. Per the germline V gene, CDR1 is GTSNPN and CDR2 is SVGIG (reference sequence). The CDR3 contains 11 residues. Trimming cost V 1 base and J 11 bases, with 11 bases left between them. The CDR3 sequence: CAWSAPTLAFF. CDR3 DNA: TGTGCCTGGAGTGCACCTACGTTGGCTTTCTTT.

V gene TRBV29-1 combines with J gene TRBJ2-2; 14 positions match TRBD2. V shed 7 bases, J shed 7 bases, and the junction held 8 bases outside the gene matches. This CDR3 comprises 15 residues. The germline V gene has CDR1 SQVTM and CDR2 ANQGSEA. The CDR3 bases are TGCAGCGCTATGACTAGCGGGGGGGCCGGCGGGGAGCTGTTTTTT. This encodes CSAMTSGGAGGELFF.

The V call is TRBV7-2, the J call TRBJ2-5; 9 bases line up with TRBD2. The CDR3 consists of 14 residues. With 3 bases clipped from V and 1 base from J, the junction kept 0 bases outside the gene matches. From germline, CDR1 is SGHTA and CDR2 FQGNSA. For the CDR3, the DNA is TGTGCCAGCAGCTTTAGCGGGAGCCAAGAGACCCAGTACTTC. Translating gives CASSFSGSQETQYF.

This clone was detected only a few times. The chain employs TRBV11-1 and TRBJ1-2; D unresolved. V was trimmed by 3 bases and J by 0 bases, leaving 8 bases between them. Germline V gene lookup returns CDR1 SGHAT and CDR2 FQDESV (reference sequence). This CDR3 contains 14 residues. The CDR3 here is CASSLSGTNYGYTF. CDR3 nucleotides: TGTGCCAGCAGCTTGTCGGGAACTAACTATGGCTACACCTTC.